This TCR beta chain emerged from a study of cytomegalovirus exposure and HLA in healthy donors. Researchers ran the PCR with 60 Vbeta and 13 Jbeta primers. Profiled with immunoSEQ multiplex PCR; TCRdb holds only in-frame clones, not every one. The sample holds 85,000 to 100,000 clones, roughly 80% seen once. Study-wide points: Researchers catalogued roughly 170 TCR beta chains as cytomegalovirus-associated. Later analysis found that TCR beta chains associated with HLA were more clonally expanded than other, equally common chains. In a later analysis, common viral pathogens appeared linked to several of the most significant clusters.

Of note for this clone: Its antigen is unidentified.

Sequenced input: PBMCs. This receptor was identified in a woman aged 55-70 years in good health and CMV-seronegative.

CDR3 protein: CASSQGGQATYGYTF. The CDR3 DNA is TGCGCCAGCAGCCAAGGGGGACAGGCCACATATGGCTACACCTTC. This chain joins TRBV4-3 and TRBJ1-2, with 8 bases lining up with TRBD1. CDR3 size: 15 residues. V gave up 1 base and J gave up 5 bases; unmatched junction bases: 6. CDR1 is LGHNA, CDR2 YSLEER, per germline.